This TCR beta chain was sequenced in a study of T-cell reconstitution after alpha-beta-depleted transplantation in children. There are many counts of this clonotype. Unique molecular identifiers were incorporated when the TCRbeta library was constructed. TCRdb independently ran MiXCR on the PCR reads; one entry per CDR3 protein. Counted here are 280,000 or so distinct CDR3 sequences, 11% occurring once; the ten biggest clones make up roughly a quarter. CDR1 and CDR2 from the germline V gene are DFQATT and SNEGSKA (reference sequence). Trimming removed 4 bases from V and 2 bases from J, with 8 bases in between. This CDR3 is built from 12 residues.

Sequencing used peripheral blood, obtained 180 days after TCRalphabeta/CD19-depleted stem cell transplant. J is TRBJ1-2 and V is TRBV20-1; D is undetermined. This TCR derives from a male patient between 2 and 10 years old who had a stem cell transplant for chronic granulomatous disease, so the T cells may come from the graft donor. The DNA of the CDR3 is TGCAGTGCTACCTACCGCAACTATGGCTACACCTTC. It encodes CSATYRNYGYTF.